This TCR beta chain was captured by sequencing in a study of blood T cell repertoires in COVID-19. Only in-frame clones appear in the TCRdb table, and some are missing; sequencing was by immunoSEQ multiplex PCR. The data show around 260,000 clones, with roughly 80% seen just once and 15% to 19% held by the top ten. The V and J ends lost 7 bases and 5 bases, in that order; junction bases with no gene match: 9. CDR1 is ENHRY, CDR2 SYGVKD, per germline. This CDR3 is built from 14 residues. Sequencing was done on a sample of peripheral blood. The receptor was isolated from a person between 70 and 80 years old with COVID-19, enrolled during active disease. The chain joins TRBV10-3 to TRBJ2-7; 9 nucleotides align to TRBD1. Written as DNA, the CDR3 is TGTGCCATCAATAAGGGACAGGGAAACAACGAGCAGTACTTC. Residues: CAINKGQGNNEQYF.